Listed below are T cell receptor beta chains from one sample, sequenced in a study of PD-1 blockade in classical Hodgkin lymphoma. The data were produced by immunoSEQ multiplex PCR, yet TCRdb's version contains in-frame clones alone and is incomplete. The repertoire holds over 20,000 clones, with 85% to 90% as singletons. Sequencing was performed on peripheral blood mononuclear cells (PBMCs), taken at baseline. Receptors were obtained from a human donor with classical Hodgkin lymphoma. Each CDR3 is given with its conserved first and last residue. D genes are given only for firm matches. The size field is filled for only some rows; it gives once, few, many or a size class.

clone_size	d_call	j_call	v_call	cdr3_nt	cdr3_aa
NA	NA	TRBJ1-4	TRBV27	TGTGCCAGCAGTTTAAAGGGACGCAGTGAAAAACTGTTTTTT	CASSLKGRSEKLFF
once	NA	TRBJ1-1	TRBV5-1	TGCGCCAGCAGCTTGTTAGGGGTGGCGAACACTGAAGCTTTCTTT	CASSLLGVANTEAFF
few	TRBD1	TRBJ1-6	TRBV6-5	TGTGCCAGCAGAACGGGACAGGGAAATAATTCACCCCTCCACTTT	CASRTGQGNNSPLHF
few	TRBD2	TRBJ2-1	TRBV19	TGTGCCAGTAGTCTCGGGGGGGCCAACAATGAGCAGTTCTTC	CASSLGGANNEQFF
few	NA	TRBJ1-1	TRBV6-5	TGTGCCAGCAGTTGGCGGGAGAGGAACACTGAAGCTTTCTTT	CASSWRERNTEAFF
NA	NA	TRBJ1-1	TRBV5-4	TGCGCCAGCAGCCAAGGAACCGGGACGGCGAACACTGAAGCTTTCTTT	CASSQGTGTANTEAFF
NA	TRBD1	TRBJ1-3	TRBV5-1	TGCGCCAGCAGAATGCAGGGGGCGGAAAACACCATATATTTT	CASRMQGAENTIYF
once	TRBD2	TRBJ2-7	TRBV7-9	TGTGCCAGCAGCTTTGGTAGCGGGGGGGCCTACGAGCAGTACTTC	CASSFGSGGAYEQYF
NA	TRBD2	TRBJ2-3	TRBV6-5	TGTGCCAGCATTCCGACTAGCGGGAGCACAGATACGCAGTATTTT	CASIPTSGSTDTQYF
NA	TRBD1	TRBJ2-2	TRBV29-1	TGCAGCGGACAGGGATTTAGGATGATCGGGGAGCTGTTTTTT	CSGQGFRMIGELFF